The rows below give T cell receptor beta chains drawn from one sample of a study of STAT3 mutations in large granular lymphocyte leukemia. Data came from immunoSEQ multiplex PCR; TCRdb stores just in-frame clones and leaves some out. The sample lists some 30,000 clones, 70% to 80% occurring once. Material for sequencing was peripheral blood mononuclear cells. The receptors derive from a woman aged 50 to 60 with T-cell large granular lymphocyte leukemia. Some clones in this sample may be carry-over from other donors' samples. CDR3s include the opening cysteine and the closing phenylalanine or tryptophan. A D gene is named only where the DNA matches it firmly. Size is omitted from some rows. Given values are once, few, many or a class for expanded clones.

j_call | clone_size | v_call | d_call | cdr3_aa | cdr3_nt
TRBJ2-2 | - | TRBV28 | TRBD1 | CASSLNRGHTGELFF | TGTGCCAGCAGTCTTAACAGGGGTCACACCGGGGAGCTGTTTTTT
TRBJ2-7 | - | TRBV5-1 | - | CASSRGGSYEQYF | TGCGCCAGCAGCCGAGGTGGCTCCTACGAGCAGTACTTC
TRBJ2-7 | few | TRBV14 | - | CASSQAGVEQYF | TGTGCCAGCAGCCAGGCAGGGGTTGAGCAGTACTTC
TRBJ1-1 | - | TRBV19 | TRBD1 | CASSPWGTGGTTEAFF | TGTGCCAGTAGCCCTTGGGGGACAGGAGGCACCACTGAAGCTTTCTTT
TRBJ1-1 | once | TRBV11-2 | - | CASSYGTSNTEAFF | TGTGCCAGCAGCTATGGGACATCGAACACTGAAGCTTTCTTT
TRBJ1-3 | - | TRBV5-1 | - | CASSYSVAASGNTIYF | TGCGCCAGCAGCTATTCAGTGGCAGCTTCTGGAAACACCATATATTTT
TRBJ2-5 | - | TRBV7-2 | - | CASSLGAVGRETQYF | TGTGCCAGCAGCTTAGGAGCGGTGGGGAGAGAGACCCAGTACTTC
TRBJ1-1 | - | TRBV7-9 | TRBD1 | CASSLIQGAQTEAFF | TGTGCCAGCAGCTTAATACAGGGGGCGCAGACTGAAGCTTTCTTT
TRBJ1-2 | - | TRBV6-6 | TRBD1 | CASFTRGREGYTF | TGTGCCAGCTTCACAAGGGGGCGGGAGGGCTACACCTTC
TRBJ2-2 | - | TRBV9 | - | CASSVSANTGELFF | TGTGCCAGCAGCGTAAGCGCGAACACCGGGGAGCTGTTTTTT
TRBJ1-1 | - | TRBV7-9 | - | CASRPTGNTEAFF | TGTGCCAGCAGGCCCACAGGGAACACTGAAGCTTTCTTT
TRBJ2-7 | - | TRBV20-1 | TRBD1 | CSARDGQGQYF | TGCAGTGCTAGAGATGGACAGGGGCAGTACTTC
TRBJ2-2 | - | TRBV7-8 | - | CASSLGRFYANTGELFF | TGTGCCAGCAGCTTAGGCAGGTTCTACGCGAACACCGGGGAGCTGTTTTTT
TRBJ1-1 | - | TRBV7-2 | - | CASSFRGRTEAFF | TGTGCCAGCAGCTTCAGGGGTCGAACTGAAGCTTTCTTT
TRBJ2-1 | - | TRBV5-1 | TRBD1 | CASSLGQGEDEQFF | TGCGCCAGCAGCTTGGGACAGGGGGAAGATGAGCAGTTCTTC
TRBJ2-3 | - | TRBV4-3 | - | CASSRLWSVSTDTQYF | TGCGCCAGCAGCCGCCTCTGGAGCGTAAGCACAGATACGCAGTATTTT
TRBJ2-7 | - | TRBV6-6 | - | CASRPRGTEQYF | TGTGCCAGCAGGCCAAGGGGCACGGAGCAGTACTTC
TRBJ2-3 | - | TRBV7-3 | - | CASSHNRASTDTQYF | TGTGCCAGCAGCCACAACAGGGCCAGCACAGATACGCAGTATTTT
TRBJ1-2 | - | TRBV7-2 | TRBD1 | CASSPDRAQGYTF | TGTGCCAGCAGCCCGGACAGGGCGCAGGGCTACACCTTC
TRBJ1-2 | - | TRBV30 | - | CAWSLPMFYGYTF | TGTGCCTGGAGTCTTCCTATGTTCTATGGCTACACCTTC
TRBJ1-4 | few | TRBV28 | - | CASSLGFPLGKLFF | TGTGCCAGCAGTTTGGGATTCCCCCTAGGAAAACTGTTTTTT
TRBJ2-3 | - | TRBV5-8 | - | CASSYVVIVRTDTQYF | TGTGCCAGCAGCTATGTTGTGATTGTCCGCACAGATACGCAGTATTTT
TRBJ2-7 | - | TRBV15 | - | CATSRDLTPYEQYF | TGTGCCACCAGCAGAGATCTAACACCCTACGAGCAGTACTTC
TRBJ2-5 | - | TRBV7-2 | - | CASSFGMKETQYF | TGTGCCAGCAGCTTTGGCATGAAAGAGACCCAGTACTTC
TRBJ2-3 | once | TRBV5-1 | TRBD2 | CASSLGTSHYSTDTQYF | TGCGCCAGCAGCTTGGGGACTAGCCATTATAGCACAGATACGCAGTATTTT
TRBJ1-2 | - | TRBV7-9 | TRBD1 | CASSVQGGYGYTF | TGTGCCAGCAGCGTACAGGGGGGCTATGGCTACACCTTC
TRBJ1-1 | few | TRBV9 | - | CASSVDSMNTEAFF | TGTGCCAGCAGCGTAGACTCCATGAACACTGAAGCTTTCTTT